Detailed here is one TCR beta chain. Its specificity is unknown. This sample was taken from a study of follicular helper T cells after annual influenza vaccination. Findings of the study overall: ICOS+CD38+ cTfh clonality change tracked circulating plasmablast frequency change. Rare clonotypes were missed; only 10-20% of cells gave TCRB. Recurrent ICOS+CD38+ cTfh clonotypes included tetramer and AIM influenza-specific ones.

Sequencing used immunoSEQ multiplex PCR; TCRdb keeps in-frame clones, though not all of them. The table has roughly 4,200 clones, roughly four fifths seen once. Germline V gene sequence: CDR1 LGHNA, CDR2 YNFKEQ. V was shortened by 3 bases and J by 2 bases, with 10 bases between the two germline ends. The CDR3 length is 15 residues. Time point specified: 2015-2016 season, 7 days after influenza vaccination. No donor had influenza vaccine in the prior 6 months; all lived in the community. The J gene is TRBJ1-4, the V gene TRBV4-2; D may be TRBD1 (6 bases). Sequencing used CXCR5+ CD38- circulating T follicular helper cells from blood, obtained 7 days after influenza vaccination. Subset denoted: circulating Tfh, non-naive CD4+CXCR5+PD-1+ (ICOS+CD38+ or ICOS-CD38-). The TCR comes from an adult who received the influenza vaccine. The CDR3 DNA follows: TGTGCCAGCAGCCAGACAGGTTCTACTAATGAAAAACTGTTTTTT. Amino acid sequence: CASSQTGSTNEKLFF.